The sequence of this TCR beta chain was determined in a study of T-cell reconstitution after alpha-beta-depleted transplantation in children listed by TCRdb under 2016. In the study overall: Using TCR repertoire profiling, the study followed T-cell immune reconstitution in a quantitative way in children after TCRalphabeta/CD19-depleted allogeneic hematopoietic cell transplantation.

With regard to this clonotype: No antigen is known for it. Base quality data are lacking; no much larger clone is found one base away.

Between the V and J ends, shortened by 3 bases and 3 bases respectively, the junction contains 9 bases. The CDR3 sequence holds 13 residues, the cysteine and phenylalanine included. CDR3 DNA only is kept here, 39 bases in frame from base 1. Looking up the germline V gene (reference sequence) yields CDR1 WNHNN and CDR2 SYGVQD. The library was obtained by PCR. TCRdb names Illumina HiSeq 2500 as the instrument used. TCR library preparation used molecular barcoding, with unique molecular identifiers applied to normalize quantification of the TCRbeta repertoire. TCRdb reprocessing: public reads trimmed at Q25 with fastp, clones called with MiXCR, in-frame beta chains kept. Each entry merges the rows of one CDR3 protein and shows their most common DNA and genes. This sample gives 500,000 to 600,000 distinct CDR3 sequences in total; approximately 20% of them show up just once. The ten largest clonotypes hold 2.5% to 3.5% of the sample.

This receptor chain uses TRBV10-1 and TRBJ2-7; no D gene call is confident. The sample in question was PBMCs from the stem cell graft donor, obtained from the stem cell graft. This receptor was taken from a human donor who donated a stem cell graft to a child with acute lymphoblastic leukemia. The nucleotide sequence reads as follows: TGCGCCAGCAGTGACGGCATTCACTACGAGCAGTACTTC. Its protein is CASSDGIHYEQYF.